The T cell receptor (beta chain) described here comes from a study of cytomegalovirus exposure and HLA in healthy donors. This clone was detected a few times. The PCR was carried out with 60 Vbeta primers and 13 Jbeta primers. Profiling relied on immunoSEQ multiplex PCR, and the TCRdb table lists in-frame clones only, not all of them. The sample shows 170,000 or so clones, around 77% of them seen only once. The CDR3 extends over 15 amino acids. Deletions cut 0 bases from V and 2 bases from J, with 11 bases between. Germline CDR1 is SGHDT and CDR2 is YYEEEE. The rearrangement links TRBV5-6 to TRBJ2-5, with D possibly matching TRBD1 (7 bases). The sample consisted of PBMCs. The sequence was collected from a man aged 55 to 70 in good health and CMV-seronegative. The CDR3 coding sequence is TGTGCCAGCAGCTTGGGGAGGGGACAGCAAGAGACCCAGTACTTC. It yields the protein CASSLGRGQQETQYF.